The 11 T cell receptor beta chains below all came from one sample that was sequenced in a study of blood T cell repertoires in COVID-19. The repertoire was sequenced with immunoSEQ multiplex PCR; TCRdb's copy has only in-frame clones and lacks some. The top ten hold less than 20% of the sample, which has about 330,000 clones, roughly 90% seen once. What was sequenced was PBMCs or T cells enriched from blood (not recorded which). All receptors come from a woman aged 25 to 39 who had recovered from COVID-19.

A note on this clone: Other DNA sequences within the sample encode an identical CDR3. The rearrangement uses TRBV6-5 and TRBJ1-2; 7 bases match TRBD1. The CDR3 spans 13 residues. Germline V gene lookup returns CDR1 MNHEY and CDR2 SVGAGI. The V segment lost 4 bases and the J segment 3 bases; nucleotides outside the gene matches: 2. CDR3 loop: CASSSGQHYGYTF. Written as DNA, the CDR3 is TGTGCCAGCAGTTCGGGACAGCACTATGGCTACACCTTC.

The chain employs TRBV4-2 and TRBJ2-2; D call uncertain. This CDR3 is built from 16 residues. Trimming removed 1 base from V and 8 bases from J, with 17 bases in between. Germline CDR1 LGHNA, CDR2 YNFKEQ. CDR3 DNA: TGTGCCAGCAGCCAAGCGGCAACAGTCCTCCCGGGGGAGCTGTTTTTT. Translation gives CASSQAATVLPGELFF.

The rearrangement joins TRBV5-5 to TRBJ1-3; D gene unclear. The CDR3 runs 14 residues. Trimming stripped 4 bases from V and 4 bases from J, with 12 bases between. Germline V gives CDR1 SGHKS, CDR2 YYEKEE (reference sequence). CDR3 DNA sequence: TGTGCCAGCAGCCCCCCAGGATTGGGAAACACCATATATTTT. It encodes CASSPPGLGNTIYF.

The V gene is TRBV18, the J gene TRBJ2-7; 8 bases are a match to TRBD1. Germline loops: CDR1 KGHSH, CDR2 LQKENI. Unmatched junction bases numbered 10, after V lost 6 bases and J lost 3 bases. The CDR3 totals 15 residues. The CDR3 bases are TGTGCCAGCTCGCCTCAGGGGGCGGTGGGCTACGAGCAGTACTTC. Residues: CASSPQGAVGYEQYF.

The count of this clone is one. The rearrangement joins TRBV28 to TRBJ1-2, with 11 bases matching TRBD1. Germline-derived CDR1 and CDR2 are MDHEN and SYDVKM. This CDR3 comprises 14 residues. J was trimmed by 6 bases and V by 6 bases; bases with no gene match: 6. The CDR3 sequence: CASRRDRGLNGYTF. CDR3 bases: TGTGCCAGCAGGCGGGACAGGGGGTTGAATGGCTACACCTTC.

The chain combines TRBV27 with TRBJ1-5; D may be TRBD1 (5 bases). The CDR3 is 14 amino acids. Trimming stripped 6 bases from V and 0 bases from J, with 9 bases between. Germline CDR1 is MNHEY and CDR2 is SMNVEV (reference sequence). CDR3 sequence: CASRRQFSNQPQHF. The DNA for the CDR3 is TGTGCCAGCAGAAGACAGTTTAGCAATCAGCCCCAGCATTTT.

This chain uses TRBV7-6 with TRBJ2-3; D remains ambiguous. Per germline, CDR1 SGHVS and CDR2 FNYEAQ. This CDR3 has 15 amino acids. With 5 bases removed from V and 2 bases from J, the gap between germline ends came to 14 bases. CDR3 sequence: CASSLETKTTDTQYF. In nucleotides, the CDR3 is TGTGCCAGCAGCCTGGAGACGAAGACCACAGATACGCAGTATTTT.

The chain links TRBV3-1 (or the pseudogene TRBV3-2) to TRBJ2-2; 10 bases line up with TRBD2. With 0 bases clipped from V and 6 bases from J, the junction kept 4 bases outside the gene matches. Germline V gene sequence: CDR1 LGHDT, CDR2 YNNKEL (reference sequence). The length of the CDR3 is 16 residues. CDR3 in DNA: TGTGCCAGCAGCCAAGATGAGCTAGCGGGAGCCGGGGAGCTGTTTTTT. This translates into CASSQDELAGAGELFF.

The rearrangement uses TRBV18 and TRBJ2-7; 10 bases map to TRBD2. Germline trimming cut 6 bases from V and 7 bases from J; bases unmatched to any gene: 15. There are 16 residues in the CDR3. The germline CDR1 and CDR2 sequences are KGHSH and LQKENI. CDR3 in amino acids: CASSLTRGLAGVEQYF. CDR3 DNA: TGTGCCAGCTCCCTTACTCGGGGGCTAGCGGGAGTTGAGCAGTACTTC.

The chain combines TRBV7-6 with TRBJ2-7; the match to TRBD2 covers 8 bases. CDR3 size: 13 residues. Per the germline V gene, CDR1 is SGHVS and CDR2 is FNYEAQ. The CDR3 region is CASGSGGAYEQYF. DNA of the CDR3: TGTGCAAGCGGCAGCGGGGGTGCCTACGAGCAGTACTTC.

The chain is built from TRBV21-1 and TRBJ1-4; the table's D gene call, TRBD1, was not cross checked with the DNA. TRBV21-1 is described as a pseudogene. CDR3 length: 21 amino acids. The CDR3 loop reads CASSKPIPGRTRRGANEKLFF. The DNA of the CDR3 is TGTGCCAGCAGCAAACCCATCCCCGGCCGGACACGGAGAGGTGCTAATGAAAAACTGTTTTTT.